This T cell receptor beta chain emerged from a study of tumor-infiltrating lymphocytes in localized non-small cell lung cancer. About the research overall: Patients included smokers and never-smokers with various histologies, some sampled after neoadjuvant chemotherapy.

Profiling relied on immunoSEQ multiplex PCR, and the TCRdb table lists in-frame clones only, not all of them. The table records approximately 9,000 clones, about 78% of them present only once. Looked up from germline, CDR1 is MNHNY and CDR2 is SVGAGI (reference sequence). The CDR3 is 13 amino acids. V was trimmed by 7 bases and J by 2 bases, leaving 11 bases between them. General study results and limits: Different pieces of the same tissue went to different assays, confounding technical variation with intratumor heterogeneity. Not all patients were TCR sequenced, owing to tissue quantity.

For this clone: Antigen: not known.

The sample comprised lung tumor tissue. The chain employs TRBV6-6 and TRBJ2-5; the D is unclear. The source is a human donor with non-small cell lung cancer. The CDR3 region has the DNA TGTGCCAGCAAGGCAAGTCAGCAAGAGACCCAGTACTTC. Translated: CASKASQQETQYF.